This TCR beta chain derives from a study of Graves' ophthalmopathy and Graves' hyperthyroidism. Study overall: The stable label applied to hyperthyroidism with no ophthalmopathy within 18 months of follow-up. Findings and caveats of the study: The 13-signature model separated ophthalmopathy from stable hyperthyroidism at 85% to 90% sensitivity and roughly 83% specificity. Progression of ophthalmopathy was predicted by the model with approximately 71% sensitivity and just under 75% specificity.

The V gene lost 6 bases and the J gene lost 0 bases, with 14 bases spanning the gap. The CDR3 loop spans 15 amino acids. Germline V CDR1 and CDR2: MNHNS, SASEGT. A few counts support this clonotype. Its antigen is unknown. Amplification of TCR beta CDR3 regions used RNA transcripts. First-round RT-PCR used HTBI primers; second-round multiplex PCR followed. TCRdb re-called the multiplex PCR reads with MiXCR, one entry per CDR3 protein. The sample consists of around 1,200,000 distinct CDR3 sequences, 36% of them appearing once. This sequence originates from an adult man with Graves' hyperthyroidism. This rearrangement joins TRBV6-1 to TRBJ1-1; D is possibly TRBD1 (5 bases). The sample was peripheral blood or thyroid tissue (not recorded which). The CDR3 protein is CASRTAGGLNTEAFF. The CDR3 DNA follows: TGTGCCAGCAGAACCGCCGGGGGATTGAACACTGAAGCTTTCTTT.